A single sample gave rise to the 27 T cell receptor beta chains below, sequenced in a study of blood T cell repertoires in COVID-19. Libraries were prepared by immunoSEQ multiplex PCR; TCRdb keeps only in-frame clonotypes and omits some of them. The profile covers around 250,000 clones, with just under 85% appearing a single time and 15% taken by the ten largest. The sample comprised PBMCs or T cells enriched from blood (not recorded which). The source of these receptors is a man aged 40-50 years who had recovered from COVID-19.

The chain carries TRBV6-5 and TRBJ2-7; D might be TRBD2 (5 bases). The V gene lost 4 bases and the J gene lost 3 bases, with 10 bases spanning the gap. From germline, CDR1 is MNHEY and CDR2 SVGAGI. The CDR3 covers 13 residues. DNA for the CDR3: TGTGCCAGCAGTTCCCTAGCCGTCTACGAGCAGTACTTC. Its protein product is CASSSLAVYEQYF.

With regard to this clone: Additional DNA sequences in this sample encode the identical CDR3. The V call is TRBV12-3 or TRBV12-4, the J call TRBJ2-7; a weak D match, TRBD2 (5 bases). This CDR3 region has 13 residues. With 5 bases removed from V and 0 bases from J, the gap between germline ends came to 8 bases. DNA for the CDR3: TGTGCCAGCAGTCCCGGAGGCTCCTACGAGCAGTACTTC. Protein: CASSPGGSYEQYF.

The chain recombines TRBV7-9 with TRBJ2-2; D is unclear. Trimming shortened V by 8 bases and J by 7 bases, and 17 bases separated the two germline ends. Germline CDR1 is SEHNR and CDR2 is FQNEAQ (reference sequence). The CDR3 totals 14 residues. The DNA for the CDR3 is TGTGCCAGCCGTGGGCAGCTTAATCTCGGGGAGCTGTTTTTT. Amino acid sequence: CASRGQLNLGELFF.

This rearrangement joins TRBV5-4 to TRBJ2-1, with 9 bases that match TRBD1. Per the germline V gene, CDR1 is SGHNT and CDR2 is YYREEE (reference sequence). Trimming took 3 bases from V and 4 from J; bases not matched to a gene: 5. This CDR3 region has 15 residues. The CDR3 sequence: CASSSTGGAYNEQFF. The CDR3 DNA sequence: TGTGCCAGCAGCTCGACAGGGGGGGCATACAATGAGCAGTTCTTC.

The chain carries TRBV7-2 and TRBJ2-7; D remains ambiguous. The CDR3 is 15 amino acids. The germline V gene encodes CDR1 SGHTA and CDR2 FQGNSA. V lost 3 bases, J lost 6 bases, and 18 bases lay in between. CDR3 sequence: CASSFEISARSEQYF. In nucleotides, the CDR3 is TGTGCCAGCAGCTTTGAAATCTCTGCTCGTAGCGAGCAGTACTTC. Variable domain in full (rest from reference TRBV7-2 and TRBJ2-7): GAGVSQSPSNKVTEKGKDVELRCDPISGHTALYWYRQSLGQGLEFLIYFQGNSAPDKSGLPSDRFSAERTGGSVSTLTIQRTQQEDSAVYLCASSFEISARSEQYFGPGTRLTVT.

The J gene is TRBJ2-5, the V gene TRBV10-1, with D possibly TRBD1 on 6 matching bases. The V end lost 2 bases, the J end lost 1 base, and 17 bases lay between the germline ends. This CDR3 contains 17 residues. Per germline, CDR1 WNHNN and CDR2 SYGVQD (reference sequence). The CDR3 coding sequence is TGCGCCAGCAGTGAGATGGGCCTGGGGGCCGGCCAAGAGACCCAGTACTTC. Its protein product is CASSEMGLGAGQETQYF.

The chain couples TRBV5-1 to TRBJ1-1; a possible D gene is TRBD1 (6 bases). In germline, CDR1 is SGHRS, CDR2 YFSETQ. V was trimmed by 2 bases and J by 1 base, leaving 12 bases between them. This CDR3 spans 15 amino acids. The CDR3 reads CASSLSSTGNTEAFF. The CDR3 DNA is TGCGCCAGCAGCTTATCATCGACAGGGAACACTGAAGCTTTCTTT.

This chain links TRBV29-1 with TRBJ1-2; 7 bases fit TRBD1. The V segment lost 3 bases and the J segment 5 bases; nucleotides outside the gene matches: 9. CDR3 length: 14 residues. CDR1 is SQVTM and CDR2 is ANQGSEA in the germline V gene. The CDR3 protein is CSVEVNRGGYGYTF. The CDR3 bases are TGCAGCGTTGAGGTGAACAGGGGTGGGTATGGCTACACCTTC.

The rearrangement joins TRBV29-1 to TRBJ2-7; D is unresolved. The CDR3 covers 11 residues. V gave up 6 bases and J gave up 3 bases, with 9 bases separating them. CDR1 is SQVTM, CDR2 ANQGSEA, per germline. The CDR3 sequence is CSVRNNYEQYF. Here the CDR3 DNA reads TGCAGCGTCCGCAACAACTACGAGCAGTACTTC.

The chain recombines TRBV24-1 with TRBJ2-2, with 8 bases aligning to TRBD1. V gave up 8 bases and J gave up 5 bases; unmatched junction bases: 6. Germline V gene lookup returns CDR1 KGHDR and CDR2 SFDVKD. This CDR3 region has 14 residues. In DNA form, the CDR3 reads TGTGCCACCAAAGACAGGGGTCGAACCGGGGAGCTGTTTTTT. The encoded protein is CATKDRGRTGELFF.

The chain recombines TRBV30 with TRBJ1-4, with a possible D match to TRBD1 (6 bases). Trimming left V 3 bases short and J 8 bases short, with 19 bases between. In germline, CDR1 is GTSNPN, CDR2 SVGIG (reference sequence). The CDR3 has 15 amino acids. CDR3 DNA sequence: TGTGCCTGGAGCTCTCCGGGGGGCTTTATGGAAAAACTGTTTTTT. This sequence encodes CAWSSPGGFMEKLFF.

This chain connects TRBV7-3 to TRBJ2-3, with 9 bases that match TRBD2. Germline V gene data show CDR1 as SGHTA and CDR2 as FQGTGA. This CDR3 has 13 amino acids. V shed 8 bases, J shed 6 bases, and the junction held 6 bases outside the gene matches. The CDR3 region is CASAGRGGDTQYF. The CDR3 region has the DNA TGTGCCAGCGCTGGGCGGGGGGGTGATACGCAGTATTTT.

The CDR3 DNA sequence: TGCGCCAAAGGAGAAACAAGCGTCGGCGGCTACACCTTC. It is translated as CAKGETSVGGYTF. The chain links TRBV10-1 to TRBJ1-2, with D unclear. Germline V gene data show CDR1 as WNHNN and CDR2 as SYGVQD (reference sequence). There are 13 residues in the CDR3. V was clipped by 10 bases and J by 8 bases, with 20 bases between them.

Written as DNA, the CDR3 is TGTGCCAGCACCCCGGAGGGTTATGGCTACACCTTC. Its translation: CASTPEGYGYTF. This chain joins TRBV12-3 or TRBV12-4 and TRBJ1-2; unclear D gene. V was clipped by 7 bases and J by 5 bases, with 11 bases between them. The CDR3 runs 12 residues.

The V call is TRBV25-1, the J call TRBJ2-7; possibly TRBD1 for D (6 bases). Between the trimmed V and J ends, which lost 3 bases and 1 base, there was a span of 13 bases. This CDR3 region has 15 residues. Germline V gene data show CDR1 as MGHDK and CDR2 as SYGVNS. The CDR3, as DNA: TGTGCCAGCAGTGATCCCGGACAGCCTTCCTACGAGCAGTACTTC. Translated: CASSDPGQPSYEQYF.

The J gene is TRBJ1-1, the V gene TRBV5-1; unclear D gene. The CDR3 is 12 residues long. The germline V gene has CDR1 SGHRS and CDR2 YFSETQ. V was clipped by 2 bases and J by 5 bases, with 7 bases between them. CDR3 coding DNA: TGCGCCAGCAGCTTACCGGGTACTGAAGCTTTCTTT. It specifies CASSLPGTEAFF. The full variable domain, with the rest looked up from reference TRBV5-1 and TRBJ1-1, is KAGVTQTPRYLIKTRGQQVTLSCSPISGHRSVSWYQQTPGQGLQFLFEYFSETQRNKGNFPGRFSGRQFSNSRSEMNVSTLELGDSALYLCASSLPGTEAFFGQGTRLTVV.

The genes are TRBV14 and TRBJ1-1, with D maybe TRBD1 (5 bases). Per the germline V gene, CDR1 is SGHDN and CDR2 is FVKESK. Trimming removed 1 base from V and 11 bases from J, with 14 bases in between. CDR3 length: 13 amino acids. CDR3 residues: CASSQARTGMAFF. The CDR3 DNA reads TGTGCCAGCAGCCAAGCAAGAACAGGCATGGCTTTCTTT.

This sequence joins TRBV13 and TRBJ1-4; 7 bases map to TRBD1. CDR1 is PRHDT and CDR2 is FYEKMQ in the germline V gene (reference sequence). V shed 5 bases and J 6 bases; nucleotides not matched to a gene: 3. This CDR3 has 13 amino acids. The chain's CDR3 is CASSLGQDEKLFF. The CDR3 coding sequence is TGTGCCAGCAGCCTCGGACAGGATGAAAAACTGTTTTTT.

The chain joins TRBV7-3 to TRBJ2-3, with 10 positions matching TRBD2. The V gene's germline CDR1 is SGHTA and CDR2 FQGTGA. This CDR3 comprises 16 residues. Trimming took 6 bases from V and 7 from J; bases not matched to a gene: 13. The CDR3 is CASSLVQRGGLNTQYF. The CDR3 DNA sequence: TGTGCCAGCAGTCTGGTACAGCGGGGGGGCCTTAATACGCAGTATTTT.

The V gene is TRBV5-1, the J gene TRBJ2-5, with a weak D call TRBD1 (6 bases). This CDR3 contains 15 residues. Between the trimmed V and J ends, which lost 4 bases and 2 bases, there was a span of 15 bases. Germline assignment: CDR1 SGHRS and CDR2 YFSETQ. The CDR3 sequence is CASSRNRVGQETQYF. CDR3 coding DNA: TGCGCCAGCAGCAGAAACAGGGTTGGGCAAGAGACCCAGTACTTC.

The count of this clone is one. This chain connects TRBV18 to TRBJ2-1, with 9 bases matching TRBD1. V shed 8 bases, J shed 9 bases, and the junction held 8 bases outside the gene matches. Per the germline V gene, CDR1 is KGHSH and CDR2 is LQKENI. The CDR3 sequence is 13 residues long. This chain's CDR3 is CASQGQGLGEQFF. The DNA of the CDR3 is TGTGCCAGCCAGGGACAGGGCCTTGGTGAGCAGTTCTTC.

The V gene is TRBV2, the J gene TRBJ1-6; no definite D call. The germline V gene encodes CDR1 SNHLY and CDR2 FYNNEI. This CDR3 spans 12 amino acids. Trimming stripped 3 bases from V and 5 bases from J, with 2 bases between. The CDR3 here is CASSDNNSPLHF. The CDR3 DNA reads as TGTGCCAGCAGTGACAATAATTCACCCCTCCACTTT.

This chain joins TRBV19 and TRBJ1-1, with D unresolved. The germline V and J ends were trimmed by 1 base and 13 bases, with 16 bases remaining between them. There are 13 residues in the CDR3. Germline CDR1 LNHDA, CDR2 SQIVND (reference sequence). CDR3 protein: CASSIGWGDASFF. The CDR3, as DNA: TGTGCCAGTAGTATAGGATGGGGAGACGCTAGTTTCTTT.

CDR3 amino acids: CASSLTEQTQYF. CDR3 DNA: TGTGCCAGCAGCTTGACAGAACAGACCCAGTACTTC. The genes are TRBV11-2 and TRBJ2-5; D may be TRBD1 (5 bases). This CDR3 has 12 residues. Germline lookup yields CDR1 SGHAT and CDR2 FQNNGV. Trimming took 3 bases from V and 6 from J, leaving 8 bases between them.

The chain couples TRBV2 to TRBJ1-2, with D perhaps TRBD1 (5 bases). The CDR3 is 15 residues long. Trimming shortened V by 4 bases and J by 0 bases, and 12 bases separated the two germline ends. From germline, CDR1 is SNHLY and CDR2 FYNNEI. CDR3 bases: TGTGCCAGCAGTGTACGGACAACTACTAACTATGGCTACACCTTC. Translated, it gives CASSVRTTTNYGYTF.

CDR3 bases: TGTGCCAGCAGCCAAGATCCCAGCGGGAGGGTCTACGAGCAGTACTTC. This encodes CASSQDPSGRVYEQYF. The chain uses TRBV4-2 and TRBJ2-7, with 10 bases identical to TRBD2. This CDR3 has 16 residues. The junction had 5 bases not matched to a gene; V was cut back by 0 bases and J by 3 bases. The germline V gene encodes CDR1 LGHNA and CDR2 YNFKEQ.

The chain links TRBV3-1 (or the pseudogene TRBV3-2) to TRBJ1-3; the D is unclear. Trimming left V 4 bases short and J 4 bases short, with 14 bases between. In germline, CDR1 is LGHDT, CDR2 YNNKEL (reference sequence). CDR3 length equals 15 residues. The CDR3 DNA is TGTGCCAGCAGCCGAACAACCCCTTCCGGAAACACCATATATTTT. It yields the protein CASSRTTPSGNTIYF.